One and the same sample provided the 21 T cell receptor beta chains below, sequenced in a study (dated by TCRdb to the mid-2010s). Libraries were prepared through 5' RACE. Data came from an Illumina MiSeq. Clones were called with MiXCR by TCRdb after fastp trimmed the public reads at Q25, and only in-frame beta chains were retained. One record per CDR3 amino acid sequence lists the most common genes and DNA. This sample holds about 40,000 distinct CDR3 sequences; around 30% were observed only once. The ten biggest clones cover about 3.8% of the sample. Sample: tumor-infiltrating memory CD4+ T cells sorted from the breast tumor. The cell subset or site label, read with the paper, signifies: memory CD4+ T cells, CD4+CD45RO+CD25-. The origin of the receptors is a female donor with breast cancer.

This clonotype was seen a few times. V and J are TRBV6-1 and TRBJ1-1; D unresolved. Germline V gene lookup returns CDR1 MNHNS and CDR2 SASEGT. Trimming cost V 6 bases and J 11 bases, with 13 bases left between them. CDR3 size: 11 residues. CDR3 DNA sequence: TGTGCCAGCAGGGGAACCCCTGGGGCTTTCTTT. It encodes CASRGTPGAFF.

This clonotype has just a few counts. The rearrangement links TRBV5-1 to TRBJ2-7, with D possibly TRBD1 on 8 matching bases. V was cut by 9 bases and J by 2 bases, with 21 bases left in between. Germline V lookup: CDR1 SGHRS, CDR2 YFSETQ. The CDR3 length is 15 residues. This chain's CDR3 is CAIAEGTGLAYEQYF. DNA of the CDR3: TGCGCCATCGCAGAGGGGACAGGACTAGCCTACGAGCAGTACTTC.

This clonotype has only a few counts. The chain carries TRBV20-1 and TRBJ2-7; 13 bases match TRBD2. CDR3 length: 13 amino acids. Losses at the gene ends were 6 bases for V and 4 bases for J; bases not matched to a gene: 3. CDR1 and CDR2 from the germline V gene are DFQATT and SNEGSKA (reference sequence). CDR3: CSARTSGGYEQYF. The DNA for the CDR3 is TGCAGTGCCCGGACTAGCGGGGGTTACGAGCAGTACTTC.

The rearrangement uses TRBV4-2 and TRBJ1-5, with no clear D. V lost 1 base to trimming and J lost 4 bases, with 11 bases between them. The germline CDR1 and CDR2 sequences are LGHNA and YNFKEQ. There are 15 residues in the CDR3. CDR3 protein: CASSQGGGENQPQHF. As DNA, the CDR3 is TGTGCCAGCAGCCAAGGGGGAGGTGAGAATCAGCCCCAGCATTTT.

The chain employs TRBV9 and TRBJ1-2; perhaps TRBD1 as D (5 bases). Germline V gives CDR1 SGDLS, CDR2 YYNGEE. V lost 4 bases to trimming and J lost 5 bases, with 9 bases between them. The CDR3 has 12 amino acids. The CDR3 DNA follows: TGTGCCAGCAGCCGGGACGGATATGGCTACACCTTC. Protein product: CASSRDGYGYTF.

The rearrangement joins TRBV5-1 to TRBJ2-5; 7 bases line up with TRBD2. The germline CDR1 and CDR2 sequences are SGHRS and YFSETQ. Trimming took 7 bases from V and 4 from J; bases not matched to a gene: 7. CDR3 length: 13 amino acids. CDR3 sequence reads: CASGAGVGETQYF. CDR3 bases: TGCGCCAGCGGGGCGGGAGTCGGAGAGACCCAGTACTTC.

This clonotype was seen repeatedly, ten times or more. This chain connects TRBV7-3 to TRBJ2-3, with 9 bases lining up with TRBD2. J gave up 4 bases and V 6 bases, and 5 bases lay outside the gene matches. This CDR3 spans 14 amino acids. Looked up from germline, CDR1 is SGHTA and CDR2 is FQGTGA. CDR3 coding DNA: TGTGCCAGCAGGCTAGCGGGACAATCAGATACGCAGTATTTT. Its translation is CASRLAGQSDTQYF.

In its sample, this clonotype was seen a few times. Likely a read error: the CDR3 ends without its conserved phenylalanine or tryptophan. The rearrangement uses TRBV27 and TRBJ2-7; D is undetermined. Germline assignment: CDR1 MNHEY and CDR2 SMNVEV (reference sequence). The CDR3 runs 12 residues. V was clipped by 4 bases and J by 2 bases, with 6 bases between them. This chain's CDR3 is CASSSTTYEQYS. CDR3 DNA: TGTGCCAGCAGTTCAACCACCTACGAGCAGTACTCC.

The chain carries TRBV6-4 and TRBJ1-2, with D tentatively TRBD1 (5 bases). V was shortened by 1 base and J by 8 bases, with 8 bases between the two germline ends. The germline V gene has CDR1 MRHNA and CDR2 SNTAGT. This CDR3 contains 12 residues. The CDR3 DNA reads TGTGCCAGCAGTGACTGGGGGAAGGGCTACACCTTC. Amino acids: CASSDWGKGYTF.

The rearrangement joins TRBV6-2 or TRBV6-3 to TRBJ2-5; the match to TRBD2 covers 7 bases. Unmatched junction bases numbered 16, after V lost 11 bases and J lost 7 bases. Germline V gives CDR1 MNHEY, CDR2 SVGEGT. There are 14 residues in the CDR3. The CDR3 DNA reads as TGTGCCGGCGAGAGCGGGGAATTGGGCGGGACCCAGTACTTC. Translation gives CAGESGELGGTQYF.

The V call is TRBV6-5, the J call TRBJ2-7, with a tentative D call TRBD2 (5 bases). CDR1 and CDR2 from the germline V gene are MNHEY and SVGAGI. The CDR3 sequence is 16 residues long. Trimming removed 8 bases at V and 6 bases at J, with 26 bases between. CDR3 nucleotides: TGTGCCAGCGCTCAATATCGGGAAACAGCCTCCCTCGAGCAGTACTTC. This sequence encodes CASAQYRETASLEQYF.

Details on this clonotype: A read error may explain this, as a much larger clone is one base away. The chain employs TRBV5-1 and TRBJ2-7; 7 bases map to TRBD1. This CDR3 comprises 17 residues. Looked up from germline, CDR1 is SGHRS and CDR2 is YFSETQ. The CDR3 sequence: CASSWNPRQGSTYEQHF. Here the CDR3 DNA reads TGCGCCAGCAGCTGGAATCCTCGACAGGGATCGACCTACGAGCAGCACTTC.

CDR3 loop: CASSLGYSLSYNSPLHF. In nucleotides, the CDR3 is TGTGCCAGCAGTTTAGGGTACTCCCTCTCCTATAATTCACCCCTCCACTTT. This sequence joins TRBV28 and TRBJ1-6; D gene unclear. CDR3 length: 17 amino acids. Looked up from germline, CDR1 is MDHEN and CDR2 is SYDVKM. The V gene lost 2 bases and the J gene lost 0 bases, with 11 bases spanning the gap. Drawing the rest from reference TRBV28 and TRBJ1-6, the complete variable domain is DVKVTQSSRYLVKRTGEKVFLECVQDMDHENMFWYRQDPGLGLRLIYFSYDVKMKEKGDIPEGYSVSREKKERFSLILESASTNQTSMYLCASSLGYSLSYNSPLHFGNGTRLTVT.

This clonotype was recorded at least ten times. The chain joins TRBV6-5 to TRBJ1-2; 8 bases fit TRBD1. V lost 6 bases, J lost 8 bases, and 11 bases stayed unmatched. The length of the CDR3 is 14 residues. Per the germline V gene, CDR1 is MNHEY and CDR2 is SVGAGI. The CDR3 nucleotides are TGTGCCAGCAGGCAGGGCTCCAGGGGGCACGGCTACACCTTC. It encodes CASRQGSRGHGYTF.

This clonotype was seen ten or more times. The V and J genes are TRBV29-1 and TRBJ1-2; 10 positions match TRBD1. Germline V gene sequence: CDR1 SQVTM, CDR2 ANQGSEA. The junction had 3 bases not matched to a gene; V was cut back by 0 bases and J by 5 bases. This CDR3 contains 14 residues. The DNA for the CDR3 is TGCAGCGTTGAAGAGGACAGGGGGTCGTATGGCTACACCTTC. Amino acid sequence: CSVEEDRGSYGYTF.

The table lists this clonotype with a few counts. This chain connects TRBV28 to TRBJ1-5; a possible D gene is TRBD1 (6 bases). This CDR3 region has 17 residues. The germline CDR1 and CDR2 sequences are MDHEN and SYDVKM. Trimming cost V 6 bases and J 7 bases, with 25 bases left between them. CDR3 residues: CASSRLRDTPARQPQHF. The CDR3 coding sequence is TGTGCCAGCAGCCGCCTACGGGACACACCTGCCAGGCAGCCCCAGCATTTT.

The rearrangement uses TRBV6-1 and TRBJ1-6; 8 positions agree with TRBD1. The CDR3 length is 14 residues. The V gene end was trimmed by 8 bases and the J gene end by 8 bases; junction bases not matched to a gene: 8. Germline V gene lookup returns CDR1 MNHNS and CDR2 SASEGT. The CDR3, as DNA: TGTGCCAGCGGTGCCAGGGGGCAAGATTCACCCCTCCACTTT. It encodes CASGARGQDSPLHF.

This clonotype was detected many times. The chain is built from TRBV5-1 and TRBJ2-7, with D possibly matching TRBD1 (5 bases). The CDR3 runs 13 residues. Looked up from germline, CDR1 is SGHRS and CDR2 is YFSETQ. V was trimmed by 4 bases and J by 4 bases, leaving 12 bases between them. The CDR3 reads CASSVDSFYEQYF. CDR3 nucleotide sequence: TGCGCCAGCAGCGTCGACAGTTTTTACGAGCAGTACTTC. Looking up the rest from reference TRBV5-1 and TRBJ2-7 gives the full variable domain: KAGVTQTPRYLIKTRGQQVTLSCSPISGHRSVSWYQQTPGQGLQFLFEYFSETQRNKGNFPGRFSGRQFSNSRSEMNVSTLELGDSALYLCASSVDSFYEQYFGPGTRLTVT.

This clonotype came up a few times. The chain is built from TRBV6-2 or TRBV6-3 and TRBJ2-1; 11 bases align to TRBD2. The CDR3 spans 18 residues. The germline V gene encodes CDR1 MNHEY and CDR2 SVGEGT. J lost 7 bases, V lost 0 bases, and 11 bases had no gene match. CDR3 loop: CASSYSKRLAGGLNEQFF. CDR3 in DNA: TGTGCCAGCAGTTACTCGAAGCGGCTAGCGGGAGGTTTAAATGAGCAGTTCTTC.

The CDR3 protein is CAISASGGAHEQFF. For the CDR3, the DNA is TGTGCCATCAGTGCTAGCGGGGGGGCCCATGAGCAGTTCTTC. The rearrangement links TRBV10-3 to TRBJ2-1; 12 positions agree with TRBD2. The ends lost 4 bases at V and 8 bases at J; junction bases unmatched: 3. This CDR3 has 14 residues. Germline CDR1 and CDR2: ENHRY and SYGVKD.

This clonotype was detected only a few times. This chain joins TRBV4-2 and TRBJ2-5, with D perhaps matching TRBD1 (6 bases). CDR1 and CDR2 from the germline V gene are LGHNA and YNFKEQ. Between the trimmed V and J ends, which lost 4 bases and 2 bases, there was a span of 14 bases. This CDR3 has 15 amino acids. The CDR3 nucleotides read TGTGCCAGCAGCCTATCCAGGACAGATCAAGAGACCCAGTACTTC. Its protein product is CASSLSRTDQETQYF.